This paragraph reports one T cell receptor beta chain. There is no known antigen for this receptor. Base qualities are not provided; no much larger clone lies one nucleotide away. This entry comes from a study of CD8+ T cells in alopecia areata (dated by TCRdb to the late 2010s). With regard to the full study: The treated patients, all with moderate-to-severe alopecia areata, were enrolled in an open-label pilot trial of oral tofacitinib given at 5 to 10 mg twice daily. Patients stayed on tofacitinib for 6 to 18 months and then had 6 months of follow-up off drug so that delayed response and recurrence could be assessed. The study used high-throughput TCRbeta sequencing to examine T cell clonal expansion in alopecia areata, in both the C3H/HeJ mouse model and human patients. On the human side, TCRbeta sequencing was run on scalp tissue and on sorted CD4+ and CD8+ peripheral blood T cells from healthy controls and from alopecia areata patients with either patchy or totalis/universalis disease. Biopsies were taken from tofacitinib-treated patients at baseline and at 4 and 24 weeks of treatment, and a later scalp biopsy was taken in several of the tofacitinib-treated patients. Scalp clonality was compared across normal scalp (n=4), patchy alopecia areata scalp (n=8), and alopecia totalis/universalis scalp (n=8). RNA was obtained with the PAXgene miRNA kit for fixed scalp, the miRNeasy kit for PBMCs, and the RNeasy kit for mouse skin. Amplification of TCRbeta CDR3 regions was done by immunoSEQ multiplex PCR using 35 Vbeta forward primers and 13 Jbeta reverse primers. Paper-wide results and their limitations: Shared TCR sequences between patients were less evident than in mice, which may be partly attributable to HLA diversity in the patient population. Resident alphabeta T cells in normal human skin are also sequenced, complicating scalp TCR repertoire analysis, unlike mouse skin dominated by gammadelta T cells. Higher clonality and more expanded CD8+ clones were observed in lesional scalp than in normal scalp, particularly in alopecia totalis/universalis, a finding suggestive of antigenic drive.

From the cysteine through the phenylalanine, the CDR3 covers 15 amino acids. Here the CDR3 DNA is all that survives: 45 bases in frame from base 1. CDR1 and CDR2 are drawn from the germline V gene: SGDLS, YYNGEE. V is cut by 7 bases and J by 8 bases, and the space between the germline ends is 24 bases. The time point label corresponds to: baseline before oral tofacitinib. Peripheral blood and lesional scalp punch biopsies were obtained from patients with alopecia areata. PBMCs were isolated by density centrifugation and stained for CD3, CD4 and CD8, after which CD4+ and CD8+ T cells were sorted on a FACSAria. Libraries were made using the immunoSEQ multiplex PCR assay. RNA was extracted from all samples and reverse transcribed into cDNA as template for TCR sequencing. SuperScript III was used to make first-strand cDNA, primed with a 2:1 mix of oligo-dT and random hexamers. A synthetic immune receptor repertoire was used to gauge amplification bias, and whatever bias remained was removed computationally. In the paper's pipeline: Raw reads were preprocessed for error removal, and CDR3 was defined according to IMGT conventions as running from the conserved cysteine to phenylalanine. Clonality was computed by normalizing Shannon entropy by log2 of the number of productive unique TCRs and subtracting the result from 1. Scalp TCRbeta sequences were cross-referenced with sorted blood CD4 and CD8 repertoires so that the CD4 or CD8 identity of scalp clones could be inferred. In its TCRdb copy, this immuneACCESS table keeps in-frame sequences only and misses some clones. Where compared with another copy, unresolved V genes explain less than half of these, and the others have no known cause. V, J and clone size reflect that table, while D and trimming were determined from the DNA. For this sample the table gives about 180,000 clones, of which 65% to 75% were detected only once. About 10% of the sample comes from the top ten.

This sequence originates from a human donor with alopecia areata. The specimen comprised CD8+ T cells sorted from blood, sampled at week 0. The chain links TRBV9 with TRBJ1-1; the D gene is possibly TRBD1, with 5 bases matching. The DNA reads as follows: TGTGCCAGCGTGGGCGACGGGGCCCCGGGAGGGGAAGCTTTCTTT. This is translated as CASVGDGAPGGEAFF.